Included here is one T cell receptor beta chain sequence, with context. The antigen remains undetermined. Trimming at V came to 2 bases and at J to 4 bases, leaving 6 bases not matched to a gene. Germline CDR1 reads ENHRY; CDR2 reads SYGVKD. The CDR3 runs to 16 residues. The repertoire was sequenced with immunoSEQ multiplex PCR; TCRdb's copy has only in-frame clones and lacks some. The profile shows about 2 million clones, roughly 94% of them singletons. This record comes from a study of shared clonotypes between healthy human individuals. Study-level points and caveats: Several donors held about 4.6% of naive CD4 clonotypes in common.

This clonotype was sampled from a young man in good health. Sequencing used naive CD4+ T cells sorted from blood. Subset described: CD45RA+ positively selected. The chain couples TRBV10-3 to TRBJ1-4; 8 positions agree with TRBD1. CDR3 region: CAISERGTGGNEKLFF. Written as DNA, the CDR3 is TGTGCCATCAGTGAGCGTGGGACAGGAGGTAATGAAAAACTGTTTTTT.